The rows below give T cell receptor beta chains drawn from one sample of a study of blood T cell repertoires in COVID-19. The table came from immunoSEQ multiplex PCR; TCRdb's copy has only in-frame clones and leaves some out. The data contain 45,000 to 70,000 clones, around four fifths of them singletons. The sequenced sample was peripheral blood. The receptors here all came from a woman older than 75 with acute or convalescent COVID-19. Each CDR3 is given with its conserved first and last residue. D genes are given only for firm matches.

15 | TRBJ2-7 | . | TRBV18 | CASSRLDTPGNEQYF
13 | TRBJ1-2 | . | TRBV9 | CASSVVDNYGYTF
14 | TRBJ1-3 | . | TRBV7-8 | CASSSGYSGNTIYF
14 | TRBJ2-3 | . | TRBV7-2 | CASSLRGLTDTQYF
14 | TRBJ2-3 | . | TRBV4-1 | CASSQGTTRDTQYF
15 | TRBJ2-5 | TRBD2 | TRBV2 | CASRTSRGLTETQYF
14 | TRBJ2-1 | TRBD1 | TRBV6-5 | CASMKDRLWDEQFF
14 | TRBJ2-2 | . | TRBV7-3 | CASSQGQNTGELFF
14 | TRBJ1-3 | . | TRBV29-1 | CSVLSGYAGNTIYF
12 | TRBJ1-2 | TRBD1 | TRBV14 | CASSRQGDGYTF
14 | TRBJ1-4 | . | TRBV7-9 | CASRNRDVNEKLFF
12 | TRBJ2-7 | . | TRBV12-3/TRBV12-4 | CASSSQGVEQYF
13 | TRBJ1-6 | . | TRBV5-6 | CASSLEHESPLHF
11 | TRBJ1-1 | TRBD1 | TRBV29-1 | CSVPGQSEAFF
13 | TRBJ1-2 | . | TRBV18 | CASTDIVSNGYTF
15 | TRBJ2-1 | TRBD1 | TRBV10-3 | CAISDGQGIYNEQFF